This TCR beta chain is drawn from a study of graft-versus-host responses after intestinal transplantation. On the study more broadly: Following induction with anti-thymocyte globulin, all recipients were given tacrolimus and steroids for about three years.

Points on this clone: Its antigen remains unidentified.

The CDR3 is made up of 13 amino acids. The V and J ends lost 10 bases and 2 bases, in that order; junction bases with no gene match: 6. Germline values: CDR1 SNHLY, CDR2 FYNNEI. Study-level points and caveats: After transplant, early declines in HvG clones were associated with peak levels of circulating GvH clones. Recipient bone marrow held GvH clones, some seen earlier in ileum or blood. Individuals who had graft-donor T cell macrochimerism had allografts that showed high graft-versus-host to host-versus-graft clonal ratios.

Libraries were prepared by immunoSEQ multiplex PCR; TCRdb keeps only in-frame clonotypes and omits some of them. The sample has tens of thousands of clones; about 93% are singletons. The receptor was derived from a human patient who received an intestinal transplant, so some T cells may come from the graft donor. The specimen comprised PBMCs, sampled around 120 days after intestinal transplantation. The chain uses TRBV2 and TRBJ2-5; 8 bases fit TRBD2. This CDR3 is CATSRGEQETQYF. The DNA of the CDR3 is TGTGCCACCTCGCGGGGGGAACAAGAGACCCAGTACTTC.